This TCR beta chain comes out of a study of PD-L1 blockade in urothelial cancer (dated by TCRdb to the late 2010s). About the investigation overall: All patients started therapy around 2014 and received atezolizumab 1,200 mg intravenously every 3 weeks. About nine tenths of the roughly 29 patients were identified as males with urothelial cancer of bladder origin, and a prior smoking history was reported by 18 of 29 patients. Patients had an ECOG performance status of 0 or 1 and had received between 0 and 3 prior chemotherapy regimens. Blood samples were analyzed at two time points: 3 weeks after treatment start (second dose) and 6 weeks after treatment start. Blood samples yielded a median of roughly 150,000 T cells and around 80,000 unique TCRs, with median clonality around 0.083. The study, an exploratory multi-omic analysis, examined somatic, immune and clinical correlates of response to PD-L1 blockade with atezolizumab in urothelial cancer. Pretreatment tumor samples, along with matched peripheral blood serially collected before and after atezolizumab treatment, were subjected to TCR sequencing. Durable clinical benefit was defined as a progression-free survival longer than 6 months, and TCR features were additionally tested against progression-free survival and overall survival. In the same patients, whole exome sequencing and RNA sequencing of pretreatment tumors were performed in addition to TCR sequencing. Durable clinical benefit was achieved by nine patients but not by the remaining 20. Pretreatment blood TCR-seq was available for 27 to 30 patients, at least one posttreatment blood collection was obtained for some 25 patients, and tumor TCR-seq was available for some 25 patients.

What the time point label conveys for this sample: peripheral blood 6 weeks after treatment start. A total of about 31 patients with locally advanced or metastatic urothelial carcinoma, treated at Memorial Sloan Kettering on a trial protocol, made up the cohort. Peripheral blood mononuclear cells were collected pretreatment and during treatment, at between 1 and 8 total time points per patient. The Qiagen DNeasy Blood extraction kit was used to purify genomic DNA from total PBMCs and tumor samples. PBMCs were collected pretreatment and during treatment and were isolated and stored as previously described. Details on this clone: The clone's antigen remains unknown. No clone much larger than this one lies a single base away; base qualities are absent.

The germline V gene encodes CDR1 SGHTA and CDR2 FQGNSA. Trimming removed 3 bases from V and 2 bases from J, leaving 14 bases between the germline ends. The CDR3 covers 15 residues, taking in both the cysteine and the phenylalanine. Left in the record is the CDR3 DNA by itself, 45 bases read in frame from the first base. To estimate absolute template abundance from read counts, synthetic TCR analog templates were spiked into each PCR. Using the immunoSEQ assay, TCRbeta CDR3 regions were amplified from genomic DNA with bias-controlled V and J gene primers. Sequencing of rearranged TCRbeta segments was performed at approximately 20X coverage. The authors' pipeline ran thus. Sequencing errors were corrected by clustering, and CDR3s were annotated against IMGT so that V, D and J genes could be assigned. Downstream analyses used only productive TCRbeta rearrangements, leaving out any out-of-frame or stop-codon sequences. Clonality was computed as one minus Shannon entropy normalized by the log of the number of unique productive sequences. Fisher's exact test with Benjamini-Hochberg correction, using a cutoff of adjusted p below 0.01, was how clones that differed between time points or between blood and tumor were identified. TCRdb re-hosts the immuneACCESS table, in-frame sequences only. Its copies lack some clones; in the studies checked, an unresolved V gene accounts for under half of them, and the cause for the rest is not known. Clone size and the V and J calls come from that table; the DNA yielded D and trimming. For this sample there are some 50,000 clones; approximately 85% appear just once. The biggest ten clones account for around 1.9% of the sample.

On the study overall, not on this receptor specifically: Because the sample size was small (n of about 30) and many exploratory analyses were performed, the results are intended to be hypothesis-generating. Improved progression-free and overall survival was associated with having pretreatment peripheral blood TCR clonality below the median. Patients with durable benefit showed greater expansion of tumor-associated TCR clones in peripheral blood 3 weeks after starting treatment (n of about 21, p = 0.022).

This TCR was recovered from a middle-aged man with urothelial cancer. The chain is assembled from TRBV7-2 and TRBJ2-7; the D segment could be TRBD1, given 5 matching bases. The input for sequencing was PBMCs, taken around atezolizumab (anti-PD-L1) treatment. The CDR3 region has the sequence CASSFMGQGAYEQYF. The nucleotides are TGTGCCAGCAGCTTCATGGGTCAGGGCGCCTACGAGCAGTACTTC.